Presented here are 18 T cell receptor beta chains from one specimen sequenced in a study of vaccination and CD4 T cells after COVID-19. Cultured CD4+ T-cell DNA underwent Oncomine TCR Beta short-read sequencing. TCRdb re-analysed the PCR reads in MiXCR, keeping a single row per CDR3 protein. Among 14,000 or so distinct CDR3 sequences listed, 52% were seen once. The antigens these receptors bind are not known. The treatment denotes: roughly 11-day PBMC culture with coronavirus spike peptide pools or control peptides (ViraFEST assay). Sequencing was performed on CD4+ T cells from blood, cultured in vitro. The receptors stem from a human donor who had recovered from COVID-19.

The CDR3 reads CASNWASRGVDEQFF. DNA for the CDR3: TGTGCCAGCAATTGGGCTAGCAGGGGCGTCGATGAGCAGTTCTTC. The gene calls are TRBV27 and TRBJ2-1; D is possibly TRBD1 (6 bases). Trimming took off 7 bases at V and 8 bases at J, with 21 bases between the two ends. Germline V CDR1 and CDR2: MNHEY, SMNVEV (reference sequence). CDR3 size: 15 residues.

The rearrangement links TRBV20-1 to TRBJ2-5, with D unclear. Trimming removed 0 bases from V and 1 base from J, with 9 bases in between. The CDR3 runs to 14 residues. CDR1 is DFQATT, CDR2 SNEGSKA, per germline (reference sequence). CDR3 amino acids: CSARDWSVQETQYF. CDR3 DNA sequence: TGCAGTGCTAGAGATTGGAGCGTCCAAGAGACCCAGTACTTC.

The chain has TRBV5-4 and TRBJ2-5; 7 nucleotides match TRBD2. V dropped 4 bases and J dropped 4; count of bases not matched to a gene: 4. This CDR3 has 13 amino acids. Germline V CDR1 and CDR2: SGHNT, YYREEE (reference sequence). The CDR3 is CASSRGLVETQYF. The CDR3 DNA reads TGTGCCAGCAGCAGAGGACTAGTAGAGACCCAGTACTTC. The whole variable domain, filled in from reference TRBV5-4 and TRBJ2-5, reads ETGVTQSPTHLIKTRGQQVTLRCSSQSGHNTVSWYQQALGQGPQFIFQYYREEENGRGNFPPRFSGLQFPNYSSELNVNALELDDSALYLCASSRGLVETQYFGPGTRLLVL.

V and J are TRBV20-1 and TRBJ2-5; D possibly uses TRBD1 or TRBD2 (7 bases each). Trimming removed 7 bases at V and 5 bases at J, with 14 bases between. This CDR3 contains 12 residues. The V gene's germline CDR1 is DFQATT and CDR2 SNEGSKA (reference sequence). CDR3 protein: CSGQGGEETQYF. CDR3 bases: TGCAGTGGTCAGGGGGGGGAGGAGACCCAGTACTTC.

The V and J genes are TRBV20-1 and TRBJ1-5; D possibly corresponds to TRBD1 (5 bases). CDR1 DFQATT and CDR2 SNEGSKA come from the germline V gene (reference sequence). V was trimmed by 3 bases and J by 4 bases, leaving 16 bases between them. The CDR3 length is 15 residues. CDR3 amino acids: CSARIPQGGNQPQHF. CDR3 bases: TGCAGTGCTAGGATCCCGCAGGGTGGGAATCAGCCCCAGCATTTT.

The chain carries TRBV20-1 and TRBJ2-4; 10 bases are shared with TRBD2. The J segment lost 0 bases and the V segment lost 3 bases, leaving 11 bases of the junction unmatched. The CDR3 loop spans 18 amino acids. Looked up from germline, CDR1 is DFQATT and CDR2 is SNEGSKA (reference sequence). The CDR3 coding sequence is TGCAGTGCTAGTCCCGCTAGCGGGGGCCGGGGAGCCAAAAACATTCAGTACTTC. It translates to CSASPASGGRGAKNIQYF.

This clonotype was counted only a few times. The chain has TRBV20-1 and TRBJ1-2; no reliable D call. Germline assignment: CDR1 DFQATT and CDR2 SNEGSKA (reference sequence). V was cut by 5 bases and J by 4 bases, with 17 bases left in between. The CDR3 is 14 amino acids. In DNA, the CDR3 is TGCAGTGCTGGGTGGGTACGAGGCACCTATGGCTACACCTTC. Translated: CSAGWVRGTYGYTF.

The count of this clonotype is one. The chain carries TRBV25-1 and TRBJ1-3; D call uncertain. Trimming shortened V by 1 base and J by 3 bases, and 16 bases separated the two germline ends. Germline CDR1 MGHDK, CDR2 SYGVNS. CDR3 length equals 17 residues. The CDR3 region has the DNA TGTGCCAGCAGTGAATTGCGCGGAGGCTGGGGTGGAAACACCATATATTTT. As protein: CASSELRGGWGGNTIYF.

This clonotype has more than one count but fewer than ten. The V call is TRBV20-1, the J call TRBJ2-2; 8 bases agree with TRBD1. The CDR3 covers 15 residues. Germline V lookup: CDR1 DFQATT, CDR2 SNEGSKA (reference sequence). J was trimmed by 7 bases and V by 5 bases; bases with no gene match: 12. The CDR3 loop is CSARTTGAGSGELFF. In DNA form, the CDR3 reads TGCAGTGCTCGCACGACAGGGGCTGGGAGCGGGGAGCTGTTTTTT.

CDR3 nucleotides: TGTGCCAGCGGAGGGCCAGCCAAGGGGCACAATGAGCAGTTCTTC. Its protein product is CASGGPAKGHNEQFF. The chain is built from TRBV4-2 and TRBJ2-1; D may be TRBD2 (6 bases). Deletions cut 8 bases from V and 5 bases from J, with 19 bases between. Germline values: CDR1 LGHNA, CDR2 YNFKEQ. The CDR3 loop spans 15 amino acids.

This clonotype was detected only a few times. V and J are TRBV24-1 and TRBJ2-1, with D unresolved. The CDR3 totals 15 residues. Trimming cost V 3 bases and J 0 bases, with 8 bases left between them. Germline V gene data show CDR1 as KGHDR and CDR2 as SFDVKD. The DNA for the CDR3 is TGTGCCACCAGTGATAGCAGGTTCTCCTACAATGAGCAGTTCTTC. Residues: CATSDSRFSYNEQFF.

The CDR3 coding sequence is TGTGCCAGCAGTGCGGGGGAGCTAGCGTCTCGGGAGCAGTTCTTC. This gives the protein CASSAGELASREQFF. The chain carries TRBV2 and TRBJ2-1, with TRBD2 as a possible D gene (6 bases). V was pared by 4 bases and J by 10 bases, with 20 bases between. The CDR3 runs to 15 residues. In germline, CDR1 is SNHLY, CDR2 FYNNEI.

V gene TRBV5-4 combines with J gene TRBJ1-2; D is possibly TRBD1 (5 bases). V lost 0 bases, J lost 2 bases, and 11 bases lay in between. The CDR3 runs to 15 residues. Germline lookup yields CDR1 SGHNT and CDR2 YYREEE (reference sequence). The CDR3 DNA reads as TGTGCCAGCAGCTTGGACAGAGAGGGGAACTATGGCTACACCTTC. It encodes CASSLDREGNYGYTF.

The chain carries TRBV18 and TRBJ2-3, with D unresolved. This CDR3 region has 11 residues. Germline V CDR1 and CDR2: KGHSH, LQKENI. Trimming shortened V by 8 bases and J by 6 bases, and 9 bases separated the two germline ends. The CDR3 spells CASLTADTQYF. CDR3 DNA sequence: TGTGCCAGCCTCACCGCGGATACGCAGTATTTT. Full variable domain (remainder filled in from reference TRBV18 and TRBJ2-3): NAGVMQNPRHLVRRRGQEARLRCSPMKGHSHVYWYRQLPEEGLKFMVYLQKENIIDESGMPKERFSAEFPKEGPSILRIQQVVRGDSAAYFCASLTADTQYFGPGTRLTVL.

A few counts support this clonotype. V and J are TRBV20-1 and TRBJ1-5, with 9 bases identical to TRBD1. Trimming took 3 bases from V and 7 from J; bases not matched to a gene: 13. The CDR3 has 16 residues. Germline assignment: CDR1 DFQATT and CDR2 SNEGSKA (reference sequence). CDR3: CSARGMGQGFTQPQHF. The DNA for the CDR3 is TGCAGTGCTAGGGGGATGGGACAGGGATTTACCCAGCCCCAGCATTTT.

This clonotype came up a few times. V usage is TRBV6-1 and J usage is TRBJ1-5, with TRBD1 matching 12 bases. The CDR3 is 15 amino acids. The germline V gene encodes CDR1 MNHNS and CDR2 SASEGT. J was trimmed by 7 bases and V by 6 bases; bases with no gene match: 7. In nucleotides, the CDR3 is TGTGCCAGCAGCCTCGGTGGGACAGGGGGCCAGCCCCAGCATTTT. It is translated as CASSLGGTGGQPQHF.

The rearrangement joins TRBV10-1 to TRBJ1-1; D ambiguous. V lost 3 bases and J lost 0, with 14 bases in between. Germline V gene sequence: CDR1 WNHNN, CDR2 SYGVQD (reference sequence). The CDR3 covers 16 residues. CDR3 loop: CASSEPGLGMNTEAFF. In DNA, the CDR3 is TGCGCCAGCAGTGAACCTGGCCTGGGTATGAACACTGAAGCTTTCTTT.

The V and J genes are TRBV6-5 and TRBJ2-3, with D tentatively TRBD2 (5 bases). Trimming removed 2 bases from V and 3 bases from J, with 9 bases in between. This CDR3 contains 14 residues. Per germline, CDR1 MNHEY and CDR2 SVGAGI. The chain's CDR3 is CASSYETGTDTQYF. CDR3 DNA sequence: TGTGCCAGCAGTTACGAGACGGGAACAGATACGCAGTATTTT.